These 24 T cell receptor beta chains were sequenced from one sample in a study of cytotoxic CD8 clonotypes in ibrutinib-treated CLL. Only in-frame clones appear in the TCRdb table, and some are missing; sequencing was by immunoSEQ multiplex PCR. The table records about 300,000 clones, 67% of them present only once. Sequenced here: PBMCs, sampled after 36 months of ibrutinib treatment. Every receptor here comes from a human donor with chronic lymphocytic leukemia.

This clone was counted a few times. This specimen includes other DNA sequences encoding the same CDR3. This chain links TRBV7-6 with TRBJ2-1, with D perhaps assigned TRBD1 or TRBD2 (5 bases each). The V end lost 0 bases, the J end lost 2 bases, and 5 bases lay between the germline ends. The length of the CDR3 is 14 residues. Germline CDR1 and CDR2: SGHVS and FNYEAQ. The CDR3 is CASSLAGPYNEQFF. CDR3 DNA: TGTGCCAGCAGCTTAGCGGGACCCTACAATGAGCAGTTCTTC. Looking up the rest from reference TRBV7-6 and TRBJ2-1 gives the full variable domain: GAGVSQSPRYKVTKRGQDVALRCDPISGHVSLYWYRQALGQGPEFLTYFNYEAQQDKSGLPNDRFSAERPEGSISTLTIQRTEQRDSAMYRCASSLAGPYNEQFFGPGTRLTVL.

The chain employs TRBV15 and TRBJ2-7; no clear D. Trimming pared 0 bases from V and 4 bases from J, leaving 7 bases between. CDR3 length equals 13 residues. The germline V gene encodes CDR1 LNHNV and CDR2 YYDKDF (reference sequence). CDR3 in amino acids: CATSRDREYEQYF. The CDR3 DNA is TGTGCCACCAGCAGAGACCGCGAATACGAGCAGTACTTC. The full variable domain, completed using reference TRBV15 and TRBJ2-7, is DAMVIQNPRYQVTQFGKPVTLSCSQTLNHNVMYWYQQKSSQAPKLLFHYYDKDFNNEADTPDNFQSRRPNTSFCFLDIRSPGLGDTAMYLCATSRDREYEQYFGPGTRLTVT.

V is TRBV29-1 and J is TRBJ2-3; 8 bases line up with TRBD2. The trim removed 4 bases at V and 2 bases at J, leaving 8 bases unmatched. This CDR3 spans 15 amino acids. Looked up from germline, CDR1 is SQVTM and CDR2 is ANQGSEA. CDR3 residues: CSVGVAGTATDTQYF. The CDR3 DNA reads TGCAGCGTTGGGGTAGCGGGGACTGCCACAGATACGCAGTATTTT.

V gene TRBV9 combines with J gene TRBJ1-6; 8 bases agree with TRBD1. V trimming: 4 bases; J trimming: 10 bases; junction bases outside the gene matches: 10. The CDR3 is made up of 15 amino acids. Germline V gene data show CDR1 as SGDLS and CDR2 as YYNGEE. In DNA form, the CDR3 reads TGTGCCAGCAGCCCCACGACAGGGGTGGGATCACCCCTCCACTTT. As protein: CASSPTTGVGSPLHF.

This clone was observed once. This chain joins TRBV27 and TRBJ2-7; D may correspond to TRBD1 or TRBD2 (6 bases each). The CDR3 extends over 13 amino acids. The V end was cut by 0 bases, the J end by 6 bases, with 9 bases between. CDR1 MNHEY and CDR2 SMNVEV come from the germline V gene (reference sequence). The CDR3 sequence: CASSLSGGLEQYF. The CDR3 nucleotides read TGTGCCAGCAGTTTATCAGGGGGACTCGAGCAGTACTTC.

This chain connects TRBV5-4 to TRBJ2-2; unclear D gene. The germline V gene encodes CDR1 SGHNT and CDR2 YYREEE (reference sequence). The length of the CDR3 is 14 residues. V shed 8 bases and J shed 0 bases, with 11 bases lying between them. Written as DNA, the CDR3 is TGTGCCAGTATGCCGGCGCCGAACACCGGGGAGCTGTTTTTT. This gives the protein CASMPAPNTGELFF.

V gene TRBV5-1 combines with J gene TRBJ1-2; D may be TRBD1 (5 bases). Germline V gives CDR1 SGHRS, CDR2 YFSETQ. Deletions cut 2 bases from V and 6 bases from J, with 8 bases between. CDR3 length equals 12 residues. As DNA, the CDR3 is TGCGCCAGCAGCTTCCAGGGTAATGGCTACACCTTC. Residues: CASSFQGNGYTF.

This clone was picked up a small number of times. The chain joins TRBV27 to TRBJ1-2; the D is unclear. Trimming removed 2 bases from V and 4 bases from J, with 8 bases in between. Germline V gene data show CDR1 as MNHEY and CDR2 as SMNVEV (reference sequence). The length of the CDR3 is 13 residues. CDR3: CASSLGVSYGYTF. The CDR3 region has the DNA TGTGCCAGCAGTTTAGGTGTGAGCTATGGCTACACCTTC.

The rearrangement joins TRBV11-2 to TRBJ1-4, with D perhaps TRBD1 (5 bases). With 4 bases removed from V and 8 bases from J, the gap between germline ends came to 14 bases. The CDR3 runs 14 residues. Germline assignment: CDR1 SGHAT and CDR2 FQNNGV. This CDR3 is CASSSRPGREKLFF. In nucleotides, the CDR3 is TGTGCCAGCAGCTCCAGGCCAGGGCGCGAAAAACTGTTTTTT. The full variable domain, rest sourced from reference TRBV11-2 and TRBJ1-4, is EAGVAQSPRYKIIEKRQSVAFWCNPISGHATLYWYQQILGQGPKLLIQFQNNGVVDDSQLPKDRFSAERLKGVDSTLKIQPAKLEDSAVYLCASSSRPGREKLFFGSGTQLSVL.

CDR3 sequence reads: CASIYGRTSGNTIYF. The CDR3 DNA reads as TGTGCCAGCATCTACGGACGGACCTCTGGAAACACCATATATTTT. J is TRBJ1-3 and V is TRBV6-1; D uncertain. V lost 7 bases, J lost 0 bases, and 13 bases lay in between. Germline V gene data show CDR1 as MNHNS and CDR2 as SASEGT. The CDR3 totals 15 residues.

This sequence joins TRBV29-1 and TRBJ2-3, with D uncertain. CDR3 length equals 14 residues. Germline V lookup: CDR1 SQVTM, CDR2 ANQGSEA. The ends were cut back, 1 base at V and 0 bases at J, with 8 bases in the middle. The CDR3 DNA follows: TGCAGCGTTGAAGGACATACTAGCACAGATACGCAGTATTTT. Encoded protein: CSVEGHTSTDTQYF.

The CDR3 DNA is TGTGCCAGCAGCTTAGAGGCCTACCCCTACGAGCAGTACTTC. This sequence encodes CASSLEAYPYEQYF. The rearrangement links TRBV7-8 to TRBJ2-5; D unresolved. The DNA end favors TRBJ2-7, so the J call may be wrong. CDR1 is SGHVS, CDR2 FQNEAQ, per germline. The CDR3 runs 14 residues.

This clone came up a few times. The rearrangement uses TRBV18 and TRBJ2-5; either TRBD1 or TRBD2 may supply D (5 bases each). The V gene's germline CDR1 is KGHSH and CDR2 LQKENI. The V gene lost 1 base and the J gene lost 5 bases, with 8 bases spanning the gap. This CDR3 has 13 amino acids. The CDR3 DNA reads TGTGCCAGCTCACCACTTTGGGGGGAGACCCAGTACTTC. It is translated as CASSPLWGETQYF.

CDR3 bases: TGTGCCAGCAGCTTAAGGGGACAGAGCTCCTACGAGCAGTACTTC. Its translation: CASSLRGQSSYEQYF. The V gene is TRBV11-2, the J gene TRBJ2-7; 7 positions agree with TRBD1. The V and J ends lost 2 bases and 0 bases, in that order; junction bases with no gene match: 4. The V gene's germline CDR1 is SGHAT and CDR2 FQNNGV. The CDR3 contains 15 residues. The entire variable domain, with the rest obtained from reference TRBV11-2 and TRBJ2-7, is as follows: EAGVAQSPRYKIIEKRQSVAFWCNPISGHATLYWYQQILGQGPKLLIQFQNNGVVDDSQLPKDRFSAERLKGVDSTLKIQPAKLEDSAVYLCASSLRGQSSYEQYFGPGTRLTVT.

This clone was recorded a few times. CDR3 region: CSASRGSEQYF. In DNA form, the CDR3 reads TGCAGTGCTAGTCGGGGGAGCGAGCAGTACTTC. The V and J genes are TRBV20-1 and TRBJ2-7; the D gene is possibly TRBD2 (6 bases). V lost 3 bases, J lost 6 bases, and 9 bases lay in between. The CDR3 has 11 amino acids. Germline V lookup: CDR1 DFQATT, CDR2 SNEGSKA (reference sequence).

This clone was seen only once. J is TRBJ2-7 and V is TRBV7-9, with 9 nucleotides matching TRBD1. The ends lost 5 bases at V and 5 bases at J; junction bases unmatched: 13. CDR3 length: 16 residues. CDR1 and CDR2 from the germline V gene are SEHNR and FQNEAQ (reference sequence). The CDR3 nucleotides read TGTGCCAGCAGCCGATACGGGACAGGGAATGAAGACGAGCAGTACTTC. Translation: CASSRYGTGNEDEQYF.

The CDR3 DNA reads as TGTGCCATCAGTCGAACCCTAGCGGGCTCTTACAATGAGCAGTTCTTC. This encodes CAISRTLAGSYNEQFF. This chain connects TRBV10-3 to TRBJ2-1; 8 bases map to TRBD2. Germline V gives CDR1 ENHRY, CDR2 SYGVKD. CDR3 length: 16 residues. Trimming took 5 bases from V and 4 from J; bases not matched to a gene: 10.

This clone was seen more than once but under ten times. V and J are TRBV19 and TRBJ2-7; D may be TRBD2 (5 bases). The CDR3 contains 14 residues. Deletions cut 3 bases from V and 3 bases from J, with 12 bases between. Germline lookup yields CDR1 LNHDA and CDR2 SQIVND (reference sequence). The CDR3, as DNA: TGTGCCAGTAGTATGCCGGGGTTAGGCTACGAGCAGTACTTC. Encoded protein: CASSMPGLGYEQYF.

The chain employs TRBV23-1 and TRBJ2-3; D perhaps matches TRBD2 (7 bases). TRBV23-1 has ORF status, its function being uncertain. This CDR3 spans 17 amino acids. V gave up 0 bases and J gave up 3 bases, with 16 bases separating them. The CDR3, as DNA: TGCGCCAGCAGTCAATCGGGAGGGGGGGCAAATACAGATACGCAGTATTTT. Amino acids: CASSQSGGGANTDTQYF.

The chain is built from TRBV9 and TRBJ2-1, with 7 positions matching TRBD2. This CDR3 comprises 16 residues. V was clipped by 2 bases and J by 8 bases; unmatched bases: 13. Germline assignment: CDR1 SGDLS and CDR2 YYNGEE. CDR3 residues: CASSVQGLRPGDEQFF. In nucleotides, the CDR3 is TGTGCCAGCAGCGTCCAGGGACTACGGCCTGGAGATGAGCAGTTCTTC. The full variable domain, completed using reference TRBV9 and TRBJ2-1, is DSGVTQTPKHLITATGQRVTLRCSPRSGDLSVYWYQQSLDQGLQFLIQYYNGEERAKGNILERFSAQQFPDLHSELNLSSLELGDSALYFCASSVQGLRPGDEQFFGPGTRLTVL.

CDR3 coding DNA: TGTGCCAGCTCGTATGACGAGGGGTATGGAAACACCATATATTTT. It is translated as CASSYDEGYGNTIYF. V usage is TRBV18 and J usage is TRBJ1-3; possibly TRBD1 for D (5 bases). From germline, CDR1 is KGHSH and CDR2 LQKENI. The CDR3 runs to 15 residues. Trimming left V 6 bases short and J 3 bases short, with 15 bases between.

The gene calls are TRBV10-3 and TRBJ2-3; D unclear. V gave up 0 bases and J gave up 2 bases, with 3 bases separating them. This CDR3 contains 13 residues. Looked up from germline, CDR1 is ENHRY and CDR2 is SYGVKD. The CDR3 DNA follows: TGTGCCATCAGTGAGTCGAACACAGATACGCAGTATTTT. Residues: CAISESNTDTQYF.

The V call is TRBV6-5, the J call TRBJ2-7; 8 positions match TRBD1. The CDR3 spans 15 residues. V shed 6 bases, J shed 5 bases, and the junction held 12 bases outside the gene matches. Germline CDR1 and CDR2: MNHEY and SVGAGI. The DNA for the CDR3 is TGTGCCAGCAGCGTTATGGACAGGGTAAAGGACGAGCAGTACTTC. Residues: CASSVMDRVKDEQYF.

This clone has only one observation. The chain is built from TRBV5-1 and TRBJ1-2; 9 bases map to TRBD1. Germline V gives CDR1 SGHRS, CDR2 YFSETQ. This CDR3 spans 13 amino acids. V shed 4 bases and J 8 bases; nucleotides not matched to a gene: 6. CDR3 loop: CASSEQGAEGYTF. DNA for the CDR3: TGCGCCAGCAGCGAACAGGGGGCAGAGGGCTACACCTTC.